Sequencing of this T cell receptor beta chain was carried out in a study of blood T cell repertoires in COVID-19. Study-level background: The samples span acute and convalescent COVID-19 from the United States, Italy and Spain. The cDNA or gDNA used as material had been derived from T cells, B-cell-depleted T cells, or PBMCs.

As handled by the study authors: Using reference gene primer amplification, nucleated cell counts were estimated. Clones were read by immunoSEQ multiplex PCR, and TCRdb kept only the in-frame ones, dropping some. V, J and clone size derive from that table, while D and trimming were established from the DNA sequence. The sample contains around 130,000 clones, roughly 80% of which appear only once. The germline gives CDR1 GTSNPN, CDR2 SVGIG (reference sequence). The V gene lost 4 bases and the J gene lost 1 base, with 4 bases spanning the gap. CDR3 length equals 11 residues. This receptor was identified in a human donor in a cohort sampled during active COVID-19. The sequencing sample was made of peripheral blood. V gene TRBV30 combines with J gene TRBJ1-1; D not resolved. For the CDR3, the DNA is TGTGCCTGGAACAGGAACACTGAAGCTTTCTTT. Encoded protein: CAWNRNTEAFF.